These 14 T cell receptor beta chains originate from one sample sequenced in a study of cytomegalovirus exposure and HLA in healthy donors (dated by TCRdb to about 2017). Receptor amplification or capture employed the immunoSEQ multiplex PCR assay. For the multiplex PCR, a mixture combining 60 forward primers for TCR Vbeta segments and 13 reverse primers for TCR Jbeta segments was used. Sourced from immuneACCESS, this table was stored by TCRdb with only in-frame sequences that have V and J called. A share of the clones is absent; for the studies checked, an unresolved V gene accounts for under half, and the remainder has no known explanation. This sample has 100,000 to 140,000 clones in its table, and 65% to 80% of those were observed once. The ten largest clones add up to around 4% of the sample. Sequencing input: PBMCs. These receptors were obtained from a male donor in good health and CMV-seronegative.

CDR3 in DNA: TGCGCCAGCAGCTTGGGTGGGGGCCCTAATGAAAAACTGTTTTTT. It translates to CASSLGGGPNEKLFF. The V call is TRBV5-1, the J call TRBJ1-4; D is possibly TRBD1 (6 bases). This CDR3 is 15 amino acids long. Per germline, CDR1 SGHRS and CDR2 YFSETQ. V lost 0 bases and J 3 bases, leaving 9 bases between the germline ends.

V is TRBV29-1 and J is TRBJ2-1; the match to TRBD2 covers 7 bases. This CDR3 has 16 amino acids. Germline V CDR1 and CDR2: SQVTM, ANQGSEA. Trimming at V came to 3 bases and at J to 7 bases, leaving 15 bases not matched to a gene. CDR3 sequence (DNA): TGCAGCGTTGACGGGCACGAGGGGAGGGCGGGGAATGAGCAGTTCTTC. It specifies CSVDGHEGRAGNEQFF.

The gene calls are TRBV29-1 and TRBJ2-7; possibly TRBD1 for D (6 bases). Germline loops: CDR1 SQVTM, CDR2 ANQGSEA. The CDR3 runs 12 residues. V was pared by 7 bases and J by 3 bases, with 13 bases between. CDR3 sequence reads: CSATTGGYEQYF. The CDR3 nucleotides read TGCAGCGCTACGACAGGAGGCTACGAGCAGTACTTC.

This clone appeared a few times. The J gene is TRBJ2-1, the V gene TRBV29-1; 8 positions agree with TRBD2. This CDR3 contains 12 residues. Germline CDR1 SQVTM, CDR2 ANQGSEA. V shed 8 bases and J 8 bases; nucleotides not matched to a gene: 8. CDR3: CSTREGSHEQFF. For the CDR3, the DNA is TGCAGCACCCGGGAGGGCTCACATGAGCAGTTCTTC.

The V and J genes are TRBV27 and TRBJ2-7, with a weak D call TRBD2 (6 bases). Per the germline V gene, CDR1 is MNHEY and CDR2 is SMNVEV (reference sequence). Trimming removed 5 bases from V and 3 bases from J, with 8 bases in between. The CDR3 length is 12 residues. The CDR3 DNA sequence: TGTGCCAGCAGTAGGGACTTCTACGAGCAGTACTTC. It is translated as CASSRDFYEQYF.

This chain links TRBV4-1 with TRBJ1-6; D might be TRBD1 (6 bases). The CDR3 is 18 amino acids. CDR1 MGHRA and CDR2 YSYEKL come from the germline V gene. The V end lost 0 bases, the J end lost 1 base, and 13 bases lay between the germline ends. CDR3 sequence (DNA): TGCGCCAGCAGCCAAGATACAGGGTTTCGATCCTATAATTCACCCCTCCACTTT. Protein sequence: CASSQDTGFRSYNSPLHF.

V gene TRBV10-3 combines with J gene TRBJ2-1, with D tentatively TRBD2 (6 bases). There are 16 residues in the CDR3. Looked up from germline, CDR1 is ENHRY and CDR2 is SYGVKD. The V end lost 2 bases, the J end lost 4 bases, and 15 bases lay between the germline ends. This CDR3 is CAISEGASEFYNEQFF. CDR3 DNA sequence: TGTGCCATCAGTGAGGGGGCTAGCGAGTTTTACAATGAGCAGTTCTTC.

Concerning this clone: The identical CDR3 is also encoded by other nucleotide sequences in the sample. The CDR3 nucleotides read TGCGCCAGCAGCTTGGTGCGGGGCAGCGAGCAGTTCTTC. Its translation is CASSLVRGSEQFF. The genes are TRBV5-1 and TRBJ2-1; D is possibly TRBD2 (6 bases). V shed 0 bases and J shed 10 bases, with 11 bases lying between them. The length of the CDR3 is 13 residues. Germline V gene sequence: CDR1 SGHRS, CDR2 YFSETQ.

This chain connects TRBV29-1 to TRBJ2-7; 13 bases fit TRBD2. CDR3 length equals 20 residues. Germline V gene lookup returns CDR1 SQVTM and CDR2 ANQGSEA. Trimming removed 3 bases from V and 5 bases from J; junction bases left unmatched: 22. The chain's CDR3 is CSVDGESAGGTSGNFHEQYF. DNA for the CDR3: TGCAGCGTTGACGGAGAGTCCGCCGGTGGGACTAGCGGGAACTTCCACGAGCAGTACTTC.

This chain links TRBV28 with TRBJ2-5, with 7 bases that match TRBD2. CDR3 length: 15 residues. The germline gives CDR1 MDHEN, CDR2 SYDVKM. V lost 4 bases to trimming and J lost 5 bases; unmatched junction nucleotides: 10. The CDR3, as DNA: TGTGCCAGCAGTTCCTCGACTAGCCCAGGGGAGACCCAGTACTTC. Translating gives CASSSSTSPGETQYF.

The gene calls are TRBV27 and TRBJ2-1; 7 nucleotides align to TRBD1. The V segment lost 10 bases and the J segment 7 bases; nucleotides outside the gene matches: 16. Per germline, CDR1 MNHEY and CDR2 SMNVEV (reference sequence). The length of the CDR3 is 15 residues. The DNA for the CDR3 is TGTGCCACTCGAGGGGGCAGGGGGAAGGGTAATGAGCAGTTCTTC. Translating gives CATRGGRGKGNEQFF.

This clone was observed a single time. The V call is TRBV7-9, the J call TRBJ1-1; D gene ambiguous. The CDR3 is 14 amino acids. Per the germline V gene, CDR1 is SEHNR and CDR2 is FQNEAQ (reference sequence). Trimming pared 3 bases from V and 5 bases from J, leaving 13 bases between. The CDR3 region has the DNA TGTGCCAGCAGCTTGCAGGTAGCGGGGACTGAAGCTTTCTTT. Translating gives CASSLQVAGTEAFF.

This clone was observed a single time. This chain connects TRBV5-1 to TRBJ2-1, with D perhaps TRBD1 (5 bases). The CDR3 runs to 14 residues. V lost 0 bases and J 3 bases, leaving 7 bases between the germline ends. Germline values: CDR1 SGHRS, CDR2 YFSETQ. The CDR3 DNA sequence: TGCGCCAGCAGCTTGGCCGACAGCTACAATGAGCAGTTCTTC. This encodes CASSLADSYNEQFF.

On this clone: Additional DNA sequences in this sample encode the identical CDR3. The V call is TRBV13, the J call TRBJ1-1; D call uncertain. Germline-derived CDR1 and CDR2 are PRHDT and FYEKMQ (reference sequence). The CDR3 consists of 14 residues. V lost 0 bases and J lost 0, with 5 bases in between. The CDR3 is CASSLGQMNTEAFF. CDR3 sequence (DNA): TGTGCCAGCAGCTTAGGGCAGATGAACACTGAAGCTTTCTTT.